This TCR beta chain derives from a study of molecular identifiers for immune sequencing clone quantification. Whole-study findings and limits: Beyond 20 RNA copies, clones held over 99% of effector molecules, compared with under 1% in naive cells.

The V gene lost 3 bases and the J gene lost 5 bases, with 11 bases spanning the gap. The CDR3 runs 13 residues. Germline-derived CDR1 and CDR2 are SGHDT and YYEEEE. This clonotype was counted ten times or more. Its antigen is unidentified. In preparing bulk TCR libraries, previously described methods and listed TCR primers were used. TCRdb re-called the PCR reads through MiXCR, storing one row per CDR3 protein. The sample holds about 640,000 distinct CDR3 sequences, 15% to 20% seen once. V and J are TRBV5-6 and TRBJ2-5; D is tentatively TRBD1 or TRBD2 (5 bases each). This receptor was identified in a human donor in good health. Some libraries in this study had Jurkat cell RNA spiked in. The sample was naive CD8+ T cells from blood, with Jurkat cell RNA spiked in. The subset: FACS-sorted CD8+CD4-CCR7+CD45RA+ naive T cells. The CDR3: CASSSGWGETQYF. The CDR3, as DNA: TGTGCCAGCAGCTCTGGCTGGGGGGAGACCCAGTACTTC.